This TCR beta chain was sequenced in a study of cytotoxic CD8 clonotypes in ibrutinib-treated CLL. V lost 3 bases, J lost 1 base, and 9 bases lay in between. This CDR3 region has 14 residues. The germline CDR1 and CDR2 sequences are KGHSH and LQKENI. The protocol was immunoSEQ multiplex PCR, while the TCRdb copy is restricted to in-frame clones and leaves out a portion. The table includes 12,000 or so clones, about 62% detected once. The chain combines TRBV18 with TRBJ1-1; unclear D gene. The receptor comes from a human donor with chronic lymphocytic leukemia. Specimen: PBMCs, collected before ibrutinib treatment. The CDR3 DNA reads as TGTGCCAGCTCACCGACCTGGAGGAACACTGAAGCTTTCTTT. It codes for CASSPTWRNTEAFF.